The rows below give T cell receptor beta chains drawn from one sample of a study of shared clonotypes between healthy human individuals. The data were produced by immunoSEQ multiplex PCR, yet TCRdb's version contains in-frame clones alone and is incomplete. Here the sample spans about 710,000 clones, 73% being singletons. Sequenced material: memory CD4+ T cells sorted from blood. The receptors were gathered from a young woman in good health. Each CDR3 is given with its conserved first and last residue. D genes are given only for firm matches. For some rows the clone size is stated as once, few or many, or as a class when expanded; others skip it.

v_gene	abundance	j_gene	d_gene	CDR3nt	CDR3aa
TRBV5-1	NA	TRBJ1-2	TRBD1	TGCGCCAGCAGTTCTGACAGGGGCATCTATGGCTACACCTTC	CASSSDRGIYGYTF
TRBV2	few	TRBJ2-7	NA	TGTGCCAGCAAGTTGGGGGGCTTCAACGAGCAGTACTTC	CASKLGGFNEQYF
TRBV11-2	NA	TRBJ2-3	TRBD2	TGTGCCAGCAGCTTCTTAGCGGGTGCGAACACAGATACGCAGTATTTT	CASSFLAGANTDTQYF
TRBV7-9	NA	TRBJ1-2	TRBD1	TGTGCCAGCAGCCGCCGGGACAGCGCATATGGCTACACCTTC	CASSRRDSAYGYTF
TRBV25-1	NA	TRBJ2-2	NA	TGTGCCAGCAGTGAAGGGGGGTCCGGGGAGCTGTTTTTT	CASSEGGSGELFF
TRBV6-1	NA	TRBJ1-5	NA	TGTGCCAGCGAAAAGGAGGGTTGGCAGCCCCAGCATTTT	CASEKEGWQPQHF
TRBV5-1	NA	TRBJ2-2	NA	TGCGCCAGCAGCCGAAGGACAGCAAACACCGGGGAGCTGTTTTTT	CASSRRTANTGELFF
TRBV6-6	many	TRBJ2-2	NA	TGTGCCAGCAGTCCAGGGGTTACCGGGGAGCTGTTTTTT	CASSPGVTGELFF
TRBV11-2	NA	TRBJ1-4	NA	TGTGCCAGCAGCTTAGATCCTACGGGAAATGAAAAACTGTTTTTT	CASSLDPTGNEKLFF
TRBV27	NA	TRBJ1-5	NA	TGTGCCAGCAGTCCCACGCGGGTTCAGCCCCAGCATTTT	CASSPTRVQPQHF
TRBV18	NA	TRBJ2-5	TRBD2	TGTGCCAGCTCACCACCGGGACTAGCGGGAACTGAGACCCAGTACTTC	CASSPPGLAGTETQYF
TRBV2	NA	TRBJ2-7	NA	TGTGCCAGCAGTGCTGAGGCGCGGGAGCAGTACTTC	CASSAEAREQYF
TRBV14	NA	TRBJ2-7	TRBD1	TGTGCCAGCAGCCACCGGGGACAGGGCTACGAGCAGTACTTC	CASSHRGQGYEQYF
TRBV7-9	NA	TRBJ1-1	NA	TGTGCCAGCAGTGGGGCCTTTGGCACTGAAGCTTTCTTT	CASSGAFGTEAFF
TRBV10-2	NA	TRBJ2-7	TRBD2	TGCGCCAGCACTGGACTAGCGGGACCTAGCTCCTACGAGCAGTACTTC	CASTGLAGPSSYEQYF
TRBV28	NA	TRBJ1-5	NA	TGTGCCAGCAGTTTAGCAGGGCGTGATCAGCCCCAGCATTTT	CASSLAGRDQPQHF
TRBV6-5	once	TRBJ2-2	NA	TGTGCCAGCAGTTACTCGACGGGGGCGGCCGGGGAGCTGTTTTTT	CASSYSTGAAGELFF